These 17 T cell receptor beta chains were all obtained from the same sample, sequenced in a study of T cell responses to AZD1222 COVID-19 vaccine. Sequencing used immunoSEQ multiplex PCR; TCRdb keeps in-frame clones, though not all of them. The data contain roughly 160,000 clones, around 87% of them singletons. This material consisted of peripheral blood, taken on day 0 of AZD1222 vaccination. Receptors were obtained from an adult in good health.

This chain links TRBV6-1 with TRBJ2-1; the D is unclear. V gave up 0 bases and J gave up 7 bases, with 10 bases separating them. Germline assignment: CDR1 MNHNS and CDR2 SASEGT. This CDR3 has 14 amino acids. CDR3 nucleotide sequence: TGTGCCAGCAGTGAAGCGTTTTCCACGAATGAGCAGTTCTTC. This codes for CASSEAFSTNEQFF.

The chain has TRBV4-1 and TRBJ1-2; no firm D call. Trimming removed 1 base at V and 7 bases at J, with 19 bases between. The CDR3 totals 16 residues. Germline lookup yields CDR1 MGHRA and CDR2 YSYEKL. CDR3 protein: CASSQASDPPPSGYTF. Written as DNA, the CDR3 is TGCGCCAGCAGCCAAGCGTCCGACCCCCCACCAAGTGGCTACACCTTC.

The CDR3 here is CASSVRGQSQETQYF. As DNA, the CDR3 is TGTGCCAGCAGCGTAAGGGGACAGTCGCAAGAGACCCAGTACTTC. V and J are TRBV9 and TRBJ2-5; the match to TRBD1 covers 7 bases. The germline gives CDR1 SGDLS, CDR2 YYNGEE. V shed 1 base and J 2 bases; nucleotides not matched to a gene: 5. The CDR3 spans 15 residues.

This chain links TRBV5-1 with TRBJ2-1; the D is unclear. Germline lookup yields CDR1 SGHRS and CDR2 YFSETQ. The CDR3 contains 12 residues. Trimming removed 0 bases at V and 10 bases at J, with 8 bases between. The DNA of the CDR3 is TGCGCCAGCAGCTTGGTCCCCAACGAGCAGTTCTTC. Translation gives CASSLVPNEQFF. The full variable domain, with the rest looked up from reference TRBV5-1 and TRBJ2-1, is KAGVTQTPRYLIKTRGQQVTLSCSPISGHRSVSWYQQTPGQGLQFLFEYFSETQRNKGNFPGRFSGRQFSNSRSEMNVSTLELGDSALYLCASSLVPNEQFFGPGTRLTVL.

The V gene is TRBV21-1, the J gene TRBJ2-7; no check of the table's D call, TRBD2, against the DNA was made. TRBV21-1 is designated a pseudogene. The CDR3 spans 12 residues. DNA for the CDR3: TGTGCCAGCAGCAAAGGAGCCTACGAGCAGTACTTC. Amino acids: CASSKGAYEQYF.

The chain combines TRBV10-1 with TRBJ1-3; D is perhaps TRBD1 (5 bases). Per the germline V gene, CDR1 is WNHNN and CDR2 is SYGVQD (reference sequence). The V and J ends lost 3 bases and 3 bases respectively, with 15 bases between them. This CDR3 spans 16 amino acids. The CDR3 sequence: CASSEIQGVCGNTIYF. The CDR3 bases are TGCGCCAGCAGTGAAATTCAGGGAGTCTGTGGAAACACCATATATTTT.

The chain combines TRBV9 with TRBJ2-2; TRBD2 matches at 10 bases. This CDR3 is built from 15 residues. Germline CDR1 SGDLS, CDR2 YYNGEE. J gave up 0 bases and V 7 bases, and 3 bases lay outside the gene matches. Written as DNA, the CDR3 is TGTGCCAGCGGTAGCGGGGGGCCGAACACCGGGGAGCTGTTTTTT. Protein: CASGSGGPNTGELFF.

The chain links TRBV7-9 to TRBJ2-3, with 16 nucleotides matching TRBD2. The CDR3 runs 18 residues. The J segment lost 2 bases and the V segment lost 4 bases, leaving 6 bases of the junction unmatched. Germline V lookup: CDR1 SEHNR, CDR2 FQNEAQ (reference sequence). DNA for the CDR3: TGTGCCAGCAGCTACGGGACTAGCGGGGGGGAGTCCACAGATACGCAGTATTTT. Its protein product is CASSYGTSGGESTDTQYF.

This clone was found once. The chain carries TRBV13 and TRBJ1-6; tentatively, D is TRBD1 (5 bases). V was cut by 0 bases and J by 3 bases, with 9 bases left in between. The CDR3 is 16 residues long. Germline CDR1 reads PRHDT; CDR2 reads FYEKMQ (reference sequence). The CDR3 DNA is TGTGCCAGCAGCTTAGGTGGGGGGAGCTATAATTCACCCCTCCACTTT. Its protein product is CASSLGGGSYNSPLHF. The full variable domain, its missing parts supplied by reference TRBV13 and TRBJ1-6, is AAGVIQSPRHLIKEKRETATLKCYPIPRHDTVYWYQQGPGQDPQFLISFYEKMQSDKGSIPDRFSAQQFSDYHSELNMSSLELGDSALYFCASSLGGGSYNSPLHFGNGTRLTVT.

This CDR3 reads CASRPVRGSEAFF. Written as DNA, the CDR3 is TGTGCCAGCAGGCCCGTTCGGGGATCTGAAGCTTTCTTT. This sequence joins TRBV2 and TRBJ1-1; D is unresolved. Looked up from germline, CDR1 is SNHLY and CDR2 is FYNNEI. The CDR3 length is 13 residues. Trimming left V 6 bases short and J 6 bases short, with 14 bases between. Full variable domain (remainder filled in from reference TRBV2 and TRBJ1-1): EPEVTQTPSHQVTQMGQEVILRCVPISNHLYFYWYRQILGQKVEFLVSFYNNEISEKSEIFDDQFSVERPDGSNFTLKIRSTKLEDSAMYFCASRPVRGSEAFFGQGTRLTVV.

This clone showed up just a few times. The chain links TRBV19 to TRBJ1-4, with TRBD1 matching over 8 bases. The CDR3 runs to 16 residues. CDR1 and CDR2 from the germline V gene are LNHDA and SQIVND (reference sequence). For the CDR3, the DNA is TGTGCTACGAAAGGGACAGGCGGGATGAGTAATGAAAAACTGTTTTTT. Translated: CATKGTGGMSNEKLFF.

The rearrangement joins TRBV27 to TRBJ1-2, with a weak D call TRBD1 (5 bases). Trimming took 0 bases from V and 2 from J, leaving 7 bases between them. Germline CDR1 and CDR2: MNHEY and SMNVEV (reference sequence). The CDR3 length is 14 residues. As DNA, the CDR3 is TGTGCCAGCAGTTTATCAGGGGCCAACTATGGCTACACCTTC. This sequence encodes CASSLSGANYGYTF.

The V call is TRBV3-1 (or the pseudogene TRBV3-2), the J call TRBJ2-7; 8 nucleotides match TRBD1. CDR3 size: 14 residues. Germline CDR1 reads LGHDT; CDR2 reads YNNKEL (reference sequence). The V and J ends lost 3 bases and 2 bases, in that order; junction bases with no gene match: 3. In DNA, the CDR3 is TGTGCCAGCAGCCAGGGGACAGGACCCTACGAGCAGTACTTC. Translated, it gives CASSQGTGPYEQYF.

This clone came up once. The gene calls are TRBV7-2 and TRBJ2-3; a possible D gene is TRBD2 (5 bases). The V end lost 3 bases, the J end lost 5 bases, and 6 bases lay between the germline ends. This CDR3 region has 12 residues. The germline V gene encodes CDR1 SGHTA and CDR2 FQGNSA. CDR3 residues: CASSFRGDTQYF. In nucleotides, the CDR3 is TGTGCCAGCAGCTTTCGGGGAGATACGCAGTATTTT.

V is TRBV11-1 and J is TRBJ2-7; D uncertain. The CDR3 length is 12 residues. Germline loops: CDR1 SGHAT, CDR2 FQDESV (reference sequence). V was cut by 4 bases and J by 7 bases, with 11 bases left in between. In nucleotides, the CDR3 is TGTGCCAGCAGCTCGGTCATGCGGGAGCAGTACTTC. It encodes CASSSVMREQYF.

The V call is TRBV6-5, the J call TRBJ2-7; D possibly uses TRBD1 or TRBD2 (5 bases each). Trimming pared 2 bases from V and 5 bases from J, leaving 13 bases between. The CDR3 totals 14 residues. The germline gives CDR1 MNHEY, CDR2 SVGAGI. The CDR3 is CASSYGTKSHEQYV. CDR3 sequence (DNA): TGTGCCAGCAGTTACGGGACGAAGAGCCACGAGCAGTACGTC.

V is TRBV11-3 and J is TRBJ2-7, with no clear D. CDR3 length: 12 residues. V was cut by 2 bases and J by 6 bases, with 8 bases left in between. From germline, CDR1 is SGHNT and CDR2 YENEEA. The CDR3, as DNA: TGTGCCAGCAGCTTACCATGGTGCGAGCAGTACGTC. Translation: CASSLPWCEQYV.